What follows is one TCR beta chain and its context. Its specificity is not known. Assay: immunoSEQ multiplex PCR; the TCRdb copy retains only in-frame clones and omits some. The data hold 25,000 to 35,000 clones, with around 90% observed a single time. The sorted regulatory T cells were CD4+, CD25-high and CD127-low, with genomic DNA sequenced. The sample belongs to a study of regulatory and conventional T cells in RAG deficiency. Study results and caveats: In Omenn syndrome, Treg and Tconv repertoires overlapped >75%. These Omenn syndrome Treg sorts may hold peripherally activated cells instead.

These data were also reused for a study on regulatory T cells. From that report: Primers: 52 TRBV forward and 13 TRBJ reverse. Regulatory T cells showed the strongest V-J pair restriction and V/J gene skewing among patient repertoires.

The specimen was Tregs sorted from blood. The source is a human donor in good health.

CDR3 in amino acids: CASSLMGGVTEAFF. The CDR3, as DNA: TGCGCCAGCAGCTTGATGGGGGGCGTCACTGAAGCTTTCTTT. The genes are TRBV5-1 and TRBJ1-1; D might be TRBD1 (6 bases). The CDR3 contains 14 residues. V lost 1 base, J lost 4 bases, and 11 bases lay in between. Germline V gives CDR1 SGHRS, CDR2 YFSETQ.